This TCR beta chain was retrieved from a study of CD8+ T cells in alopecia areata. Study-level points and caveats: Clonality in the scalp and expanded CD8+ clones ranked among the top 100 were significantly decreased by tofacitinib. Patients shared TCRs less clearly than mice did, possibly owing to HLA.

Sequencing used cDNA as its template, made by extracting RNA and reverse transcribing it. Assay used: immunoSEQ multiplex PCR; TCRdb lists only in-frame clones, some missing. The table lists approximately 100,000 clones, 60% of them singletons. Treatment defined: oral pan-JAK inhibitor, 5-10 mg twice daily. As regards this clone: Its cognate antigen is unknown.

The receptor's source is a human donor with alopecia areata. Sequenced material: CD8+ T cells sorted from blood, taken between weeks 55 and 70, from a patient treated with tofacitinib.

CDR3 in amino acids: CASSLALAGGPDEQFF. As DNA, the CDR3 is TGCGCCAGCAGCTTGGCCCTAGCGGGGGGGCCCGATGAGCAGTTCTTC. V is TRBV5-1 and J is TRBJ2-1; 12 bases match TRBD2. CDR1 is SGHRS and CDR2 is YFSETQ in the germline V gene. The CDR3 extends over 16 amino acids. After removal of 0 bases from V and 8 bases from J, the junction contained 6 bases not matched to a gene. The full variable domain, with the rest looked up from reference TRBV5-1 and TRBJ2-1, is KAGVTQTPRYLIKTRGQQVTLSCSPISGHRSVSWYQQTPGQGLQFLFEYFSETQRNKGNFPGRFSGRQFSNSRSEMNVSTLELGDSALYLCASSLALAGGPDEQFFGPGTRLTVL.